The 3 T cell receptor beta chains in this list originate from one sample, sequenced in a study of human versus mouse CDR3 diversity and MHC coevolution. Method: immunoSEQ multiplex PCR; TCRdb's copy keeps in-frame clones and lacks some. The data hold roughly 86,000 clones, with around 95% observed a single time. Sequenced input: naive CD4+ T cells from blood. Noted subset: CD45RO-negative CD62L-positive naive CD4 T cells. Receptors originate from a person aged 30 to 69 in good health.

The chain joins TRBV18 to TRBJ1-1; no clear D gene. The V gene lost 1 base and the J gene lost 2 bases, with 11 bases spanning the gap. CDR1 and CDR2 (germline): KGHSH, LQKENI. The CDR3 has 15 amino acids. CDR3 nucleotide sequence: TGTGCCAGCTCACCACTGCAGGATTTCAACACTGAAGCTTTCTTT. It specifies CASSPLQDFNTEAFF.

The chain is built from TRBV9 and TRBJ2-1; 7 bases align to TRBD1. CDR3 length equals 14 residues. The ends lost 0 bases at V and 6 bases at J; junction bases unmatched: 3. Germline V CDR1 and CDR2: SGDLS, YYNGEE. DNA of the CDR3: TGTGCCAGCAGCGTAGCAGGGGGATTCAATGAGCAGTTCTTC. Translated, it gives CASSVAGGFNEQFF.

V is TRBV5-1 and J is TRBJ1-1; 9 bases align to TRBD1. The CDR3 is made up of 14 amino acids. The ends lost 1 base at V and 7 bases at J; junction bases unmatched: 5. Looked up from germline, CDR1 is SGHRS and CDR2 is YFSETQ. Here the CDR3 reads CASSLLAGQGEAFF. The CDR3 DNA reads TGCGCCAGCAGCTTGTTGGCGGGACAGGGTGAAGCTTTCTTT.